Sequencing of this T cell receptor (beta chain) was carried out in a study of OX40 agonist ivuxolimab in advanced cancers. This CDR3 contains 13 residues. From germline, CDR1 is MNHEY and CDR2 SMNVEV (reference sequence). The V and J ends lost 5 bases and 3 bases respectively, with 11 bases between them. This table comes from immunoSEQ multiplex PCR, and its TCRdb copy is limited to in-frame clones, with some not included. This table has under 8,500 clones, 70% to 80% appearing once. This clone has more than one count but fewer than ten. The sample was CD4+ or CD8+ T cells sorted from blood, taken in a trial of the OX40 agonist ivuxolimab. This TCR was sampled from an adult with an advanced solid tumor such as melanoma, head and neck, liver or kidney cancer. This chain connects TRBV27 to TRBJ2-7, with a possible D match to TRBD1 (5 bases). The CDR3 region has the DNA TGTGCCAGCAGTAAAATTCAGGGCTACGAGCAGTACTTC. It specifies CASSKIQGYEQYF.